This passage covers 5 T cell receptor beta chains from one sample sequenced in a study of blood T cell repertoires in COVID-19 (dated by TCRdb to 2018 to 2020). Libraries were prepared through the immunoSEQ multiplex PCR assay. TCRdb took over this immuneACCESS table, retaining in-frame rearrangements with V and J assigned. Such tables are incomplete; in checked studies, under half of the missing clones stem from an unresolved V gene, and the remainder is unexplained. The sample table holds roughly 220,000 clones, of which about 88% were seen once. The ten largest clones add up to roughly 2.6% of the sample. Sequencing used PBMCs or T cells enriched from blood (not recorded which). These receptors came from a woman aged 30 to 39 who had recovered from COVID-19.

V and J are TRBV19 and TRBJ1-2; a weak D match, TRBD1 (5 bases). This CDR3 is built from 14 residues. V lost 4 bases to trimming and J lost 0 bases, with 9 bases between them. Germline values: CDR1 LNHDA, CDR2 SQIVND (reference sequence). This chain's CDR3 is CASSRQSANYGYTF. Written as DNA, the CDR3 is TGTGCCAGTAGTAGACAGTCAGCTAACTATGGCTACACCTTC. The whole variable domain, filled in from reference TRBV19 and TRBJ1-2, reads DGGITQSPKYLFRKEGQNVTLSCEQNLNHDAMYWYRQDPGQGLRLIYYSQIVNDFQKGDIAEGYSVSREKKESFPLTVTSAQKNPTAFYLCASSRQSANYGYTFGSGTRLTVV.

The chain recombines TRBV11-3 with TRBJ2-3; the match to TRBD2 covers 9 bases. From germline, CDR1 is SGHNT and CDR2 YENEEA. Trimming removed 3 bases from V and 6 bases from J; junction bases left unmatched: 7. There are 15 residues in the CDR3. CDR3 residues: CASSLKRGVGDTQYF. The CDR3 DNA reads as TGTGCCAGCAGCTTGAAGCGGGGGGTCGGGGATACGCAGTATTTT.

CDR3 amino acids: CASSQTYRSSYNSPLHF. CDR3 nucleotide sequence: TGTGCCAGCAGCCAAACCTATCGGAGCTCCTATAATTCACCCCTCCACTTT. The J gene is TRBJ1-6, the V gene TRBV11-2, with D unclear. Between the trimmed V and J ends, which lost 5 bases and 0 bases, there was a span of 14 bases. The CDR3 has 17 amino acids. Germline assignment: CDR1 SGHAT and CDR2 FQNNGV. The whole variable domain, filled in from reference TRBV11-2 and TRBJ1-6, reads EAGVAQSPRYKIIEKRQSVAFWCNPISGHATLYWYQQILGQGPKLLIQFQNNGVVDDSQLPKDRFSAERLKGVDSTLKIQPAKLEDSAVYLCASSQTYRSSYNSPLHFGNGTRLTVT.

The chain combines TRBV6-5 with TRBJ1-5; D is undetermined. V gave up 0 bases and J gave up 7 bases, with 10 bases separating them. CDR1 and CDR2 from the germline V gene are MNHEY and SVGAGI. The CDR3 length is 14 residues. CDR3 bases: TGTGCCAGCAGTTACTCGAGGGAATCCCAGCCCCAGCATTTT. It specifies CASSYSRESQPQHF.

V usage is TRBV7-9 and J usage is TRBJ1-3; no reliable D call. The CDR3 is 17 residues long. Germline loops: CDR1 SEHNR, CDR2 FQNEAQ (reference sequence). V was shortened by 1 base and J by 0 bases, with 13 bases between the two germline ends. In DNA, the CDR3 is TGTGCCAGCAGCTTAGATCCGGTCGGTGGCTCTGGAAACACCATATATTTT. Residues: CASSLDPVGGSGNTIYF. The variable domain in full, with the rest retrieved from reference TRBV7-9 and TRBJ1-3, is DTGVSQNPRHKITKRGQNVTFRCDPISEHNRLYWYRQTLGQGPEFLTYFQNEAQLEKSRLLSDRFSAERPKGSFSTLEIQRTEQGDSAMYLCASSLDPVGGSGNTIYFGEGSWLTVV.